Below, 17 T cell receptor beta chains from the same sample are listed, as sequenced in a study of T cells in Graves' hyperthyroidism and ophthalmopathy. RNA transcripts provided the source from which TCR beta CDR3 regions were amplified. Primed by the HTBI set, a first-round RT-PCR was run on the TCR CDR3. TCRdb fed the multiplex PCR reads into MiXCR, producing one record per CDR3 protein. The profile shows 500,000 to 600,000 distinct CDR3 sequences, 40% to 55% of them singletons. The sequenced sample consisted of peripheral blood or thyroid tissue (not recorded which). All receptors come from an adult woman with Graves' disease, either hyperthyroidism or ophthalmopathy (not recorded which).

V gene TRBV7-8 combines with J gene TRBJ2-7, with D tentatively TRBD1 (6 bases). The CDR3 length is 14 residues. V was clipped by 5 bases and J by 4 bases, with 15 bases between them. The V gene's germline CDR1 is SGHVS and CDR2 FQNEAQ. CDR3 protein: CASSKPGTNYEQYF. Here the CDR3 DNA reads TGTGCCAGCAGCAAACCCGGGACAAATTACGAGCAGTACTTC.

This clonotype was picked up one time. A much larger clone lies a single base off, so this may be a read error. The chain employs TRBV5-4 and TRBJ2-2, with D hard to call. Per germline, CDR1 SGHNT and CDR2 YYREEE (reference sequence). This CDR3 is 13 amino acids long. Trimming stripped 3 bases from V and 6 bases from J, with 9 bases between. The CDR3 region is CASSSQSPGELFF. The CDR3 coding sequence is TGTGCCAGCAGCTCCCAGTCCCCCGGGGAGCTGTTTTTT.

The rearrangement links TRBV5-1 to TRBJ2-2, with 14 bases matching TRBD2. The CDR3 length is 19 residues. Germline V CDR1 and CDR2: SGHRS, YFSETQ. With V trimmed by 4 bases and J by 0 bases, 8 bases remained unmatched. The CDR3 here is CASSRGLAGVTANTGELFF. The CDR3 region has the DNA TGCGCCAGCAGCCGGGGACTAGCGGGAGTTACCGCGAACACCGGGGAGCTGTTTTTT.

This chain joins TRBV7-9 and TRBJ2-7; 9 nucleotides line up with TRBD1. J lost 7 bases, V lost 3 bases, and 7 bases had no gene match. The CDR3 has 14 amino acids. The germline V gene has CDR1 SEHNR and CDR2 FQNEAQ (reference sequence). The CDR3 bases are TGTGCCAGCAGCTTGGGGGACAGGGCACGGGAGCAGTACTTC. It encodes CASSLGDRAREQYF.

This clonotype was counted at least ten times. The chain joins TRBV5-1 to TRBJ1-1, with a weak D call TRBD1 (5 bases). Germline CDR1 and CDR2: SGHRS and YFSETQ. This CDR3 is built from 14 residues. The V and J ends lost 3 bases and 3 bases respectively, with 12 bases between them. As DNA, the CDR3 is TGCGCCAGCAGCTATTGGGGCTCGGACACTGAAGCTTTCTTT. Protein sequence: CASSYWGSDTEAFF.

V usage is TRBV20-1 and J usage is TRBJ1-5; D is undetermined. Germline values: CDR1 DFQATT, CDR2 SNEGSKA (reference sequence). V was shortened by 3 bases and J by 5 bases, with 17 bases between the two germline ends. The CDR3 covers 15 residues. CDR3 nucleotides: TGCAGTGCTAGTACCCGTAGCGGGGTTGATCAGCCCCAGCATTTT. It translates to CSASTRSGVDQPQHF.

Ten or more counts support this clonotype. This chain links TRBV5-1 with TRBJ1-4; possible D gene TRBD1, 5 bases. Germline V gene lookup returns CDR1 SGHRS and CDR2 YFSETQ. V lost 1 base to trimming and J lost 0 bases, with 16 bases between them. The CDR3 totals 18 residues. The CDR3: CASSLIPGTTATNEKLFF. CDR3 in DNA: TGCGCCAGCAGCTTGATCCCTGGGACGACAGCAACTAATGAAAAACTGTTTTTT.

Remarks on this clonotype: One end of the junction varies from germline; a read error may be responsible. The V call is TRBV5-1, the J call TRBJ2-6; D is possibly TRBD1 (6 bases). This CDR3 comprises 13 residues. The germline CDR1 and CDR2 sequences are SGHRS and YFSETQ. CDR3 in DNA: TGCGCCAGCAGCTTGAACAGGGCGAACGTCCTGACTTTC. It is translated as CASSLNRANVLTF.

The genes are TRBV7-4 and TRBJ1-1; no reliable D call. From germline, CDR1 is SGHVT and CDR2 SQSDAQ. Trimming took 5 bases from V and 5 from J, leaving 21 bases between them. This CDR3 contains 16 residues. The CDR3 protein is CASSVRRLVRKTEAFF. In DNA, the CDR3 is TGTGCCAGCAGCGTACGACGTCTGGTTCGTAAGACTGAAGCTTTCTTT.

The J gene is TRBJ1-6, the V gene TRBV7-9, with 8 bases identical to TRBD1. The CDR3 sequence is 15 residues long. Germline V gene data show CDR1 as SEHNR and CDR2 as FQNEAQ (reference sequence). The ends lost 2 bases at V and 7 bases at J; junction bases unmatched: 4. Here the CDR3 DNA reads TGTGCCAGCAGCTTAATGGGACAGGAAAATTCACCCCTCCACTTT. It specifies CASSLMGQENSPLHF.

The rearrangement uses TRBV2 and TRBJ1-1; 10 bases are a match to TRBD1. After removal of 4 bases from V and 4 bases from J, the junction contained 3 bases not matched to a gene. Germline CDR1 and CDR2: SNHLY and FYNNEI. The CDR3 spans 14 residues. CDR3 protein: CASSVGQGGTEAFF. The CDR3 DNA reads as TGTGCCAGCAGTGTTGGACAGGGGGGCACTGAAGCTTTCTTT.

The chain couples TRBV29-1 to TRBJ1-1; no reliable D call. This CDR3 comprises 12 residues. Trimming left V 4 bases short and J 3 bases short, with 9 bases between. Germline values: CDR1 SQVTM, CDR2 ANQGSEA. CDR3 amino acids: CSVVKADTEAFF. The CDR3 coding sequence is TGCAGCGTTGTAAAAGCCGACACTGAAGCTTTCTTT.

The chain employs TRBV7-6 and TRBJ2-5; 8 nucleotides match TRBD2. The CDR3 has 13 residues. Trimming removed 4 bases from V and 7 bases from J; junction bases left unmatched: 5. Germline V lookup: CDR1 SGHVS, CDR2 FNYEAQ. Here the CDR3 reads CASSSTSAGTQYF. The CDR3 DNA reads TGTGCCAGCAGCTCGACTAGCGCTGGGACCCAGTACTTC.

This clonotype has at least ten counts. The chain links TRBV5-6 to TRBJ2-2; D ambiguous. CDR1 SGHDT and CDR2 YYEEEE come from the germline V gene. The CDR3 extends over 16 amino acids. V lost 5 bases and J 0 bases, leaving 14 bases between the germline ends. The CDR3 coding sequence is TGTGCCAGCAGGGTAAGGCGAAGCTCGAACACCGGGGAGCTGTTTTTT. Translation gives CASRVRRSSNTGELFF.

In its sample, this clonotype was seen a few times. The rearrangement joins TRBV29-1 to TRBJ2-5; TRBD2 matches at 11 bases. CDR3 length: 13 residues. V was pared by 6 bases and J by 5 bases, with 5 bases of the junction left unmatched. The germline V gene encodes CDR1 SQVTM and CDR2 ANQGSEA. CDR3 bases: TGCAGCGTCACGACTAGCGGGATGGAGACCCAGTACTTC. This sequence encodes CSVTTSGMETQYF.

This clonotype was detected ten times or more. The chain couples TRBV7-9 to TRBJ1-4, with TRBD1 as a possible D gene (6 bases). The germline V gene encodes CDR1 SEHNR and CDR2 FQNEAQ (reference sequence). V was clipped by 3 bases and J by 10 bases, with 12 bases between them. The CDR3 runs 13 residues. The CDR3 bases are TGTGCCAGCAGCTTGGTTCAACAGGGAAAACTGTTTTTT. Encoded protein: CASSLVQQGKLFF.

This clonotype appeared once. CDR3 residues: CASTTGGWGNTEAFF. The DNA for the CDR3 is TGTGCCAGCACTACAGGGGGCTGGGGGAACACTGAAGCTTTCTTT. This chain joins TRBV7-3 and TRBJ1-1; 9 nucleotides match TRBD1. CDR1 and CDR2 from the germline V gene are SGHTA and FQGTGA. This CDR3 spans 15 amino acids. Germline trimming cut 7 bases from V and 1 base from J; bases unmatched to any gene: 7.